This TCR beta chain was sequenced during a study of OX40 agonist ivuxolimab in advanced cancers. Study in general: Patients were about 83% male with ages roughly 20 to 90, mean 60. Findings and caveats of the study: Low normalized T-cell clonal expansion was also seen in some nonresponders. CD4+ and CD8+ T cells in blood underwent clonal expansion by week 6 at 0.1 to 3.0 mg/kg. Expanded clones belonging to CD8+ T cells outnumbered, on average, those of CD4+.

This clone was counted a single time. Antigen specificity is unknown. Germline-derived CDR1 and CDR2 are LNHNV and YYDKDF (reference sequence). The CDR3 contains 16 residues. Trimming left V 1 base short and J 3 bases short, with 12 bases between. The data were produced by immunoSEQ multiplex PCR, yet TCRdb's version contains in-frame clones alone and is incomplete. The sample carries 58,000 or so clones, approximately 80% recorded once. The clonotype was recovered from an adult with an advanced solid tumor such as melanoma, head and neck, liver or kidney cancer. The rearrangement joins TRBV15 to TRBJ1-4; D may be TRBD1 (6 bases). The sample here was CD4+ or CD8+ T cells sorted from blood, taken in a trial of the OX40 agonist ivuxolimab. CDR3: CATSRVGGRSNEKLFF. The CDR3 DNA reads as TGTGCCACCAGCAGAGTGGGGGGCAGGTCTAATGAAAAACTGTTTTTT.